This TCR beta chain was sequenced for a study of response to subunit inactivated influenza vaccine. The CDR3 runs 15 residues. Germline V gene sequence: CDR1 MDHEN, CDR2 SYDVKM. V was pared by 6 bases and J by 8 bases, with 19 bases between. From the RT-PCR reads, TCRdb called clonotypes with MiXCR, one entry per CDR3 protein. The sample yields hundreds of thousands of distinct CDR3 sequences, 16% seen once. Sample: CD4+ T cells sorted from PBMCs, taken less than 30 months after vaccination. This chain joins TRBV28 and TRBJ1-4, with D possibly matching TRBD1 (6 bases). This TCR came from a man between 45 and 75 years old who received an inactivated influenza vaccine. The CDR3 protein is CASSPPGRRGEKLFF. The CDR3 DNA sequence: TGTGCCAGCAGCCCCCCGGGGCGGAGGGGGGAAAAACTGTTTTTT.